One and the same sample provided the 9 T cell receptor beta chains below, sequenced in a study of response to subunit inactivated influenza vaccine. Via MiXCR, TCRdb re-called the RT-PCR reads, giving one row per CDR3 protein. The data contain about half a million distinct CDR3 sequences, roughly 23% of them singletons. Here the sequenced sample was CD4+ T cells sorted from PBMCs, taken around 5 days after vaccination. These receptors all stem from a man in his forties or fifties who received an inactivated influenza vaccine.

This clonotype was counted between two and nine times. This chain connects TRBV4-3 to TRBJ1-1; possible D gene TRBD1, 5 bases. In germline, CDR1 is LGHNA, CDR2 YSLEER. Trimming removed 1 base from V and 9 bases from J, with 21 bases in between. The CDR3 covers 16 residues. CDR3 in DNA: TGCGCCAGCAGCCAAGCGCCTGAGGGGCGCGTAGTGAAAGCTTTCTTT. Its protein is CASSQAPEGRVVKAFF.

The chain has TRBV9 and TRBJ2-7; D is unclear. V was pared by 0 bases and J by 0 bases, with 10 bases between. In germline, CDR1 is SGDLS, CDR2 YYNGEE. The CDR3 is 15 amino acids. CDR3 nucleotide sequence: TGTGCCAGCAGCGTAGGCCAGGCGAGCTCCTACGAGCAGTACTTC. This encodes CASSVGQASSYEQYF.

In its sample, this clonotype was seen a few times. The chain links TRBV25-1 to TRBJ2-7; 7 positions agree with TRBD1. The CDR3 covers 13 residues. Germline lookup yields CDR1 MGHDK and CDR2 SYGVNS. V was clipped by 6 bases and J by 7 bases; unmatched bases: 9. The CDR3 loop reads CASRATGAGEQYF. In DNA, the CDR3 is TGTGCCAGCAGGGCAACAGGGGCCGGGGAGCAGTACTTC.

This clonotype was counted a few times. The CDR3 protein is CSAPGTSDSYNEQFF. The CDR3 DNA reads TGCAGTGCCCCCGGGACTAGCGACTCCTACAATGAGCAGTTCTTC. V usage is TRBV20-1 and J usage is TRBJ2-1; 10 nucleotides line up with TRBD2. The CDR3 contains 15 residues. The germline gives CDR1 DFQATT, CDR2 SNEGSKA (reference sequence). The V segment lost 6 bases and the J segment 0 bases; nucleotides outside the gene matches: 5.

V gene TRBV28 combines with J gene TRBJ2-5; 11 nucleotides match TRBD1. V lost 3 bases, J lost 4 bases, and 7 bases stayed unmatched. The CDR3 is made up of 16 amino acids. Germline lookup yields CDR1 MDHEN and CDR2 SYDVKM. The CDR3 spells CASSFLAGTGGETQYF. CDR3 coding DNA: TGTGCCAGCAGTTTTCTCGCCGGGACAGGGGGAGAGACCCAGTACTTC.

The gene calls are TRBV6-5 and TRBJ1-5; D remains unclear. V gave up 2 bases and J gave up 2 bases, with 16 bases separating them. This CDR3 is 17 amino acids long. The germline V gene encodes CDR1 MNHEY and CDR2 SVGAGI. As DNA, the CDR3 is TGTGCCAGCAGTTACGGCCGAATGCTGCGCCGCAATCAGCCCCAGCATTTT. Residues: CASSYGRMLRRNQPQHF.

The chain joins TRBV12-3 or TRBV12-4 to TRBJ1-5; D possibly corresponds to TRBD1 (5 bases). V was clipped by 3 bases and J by 6 bases, with 15 bases between them. The CDR3 has 15 residues. The CDR3 DNA is TGTGCCAGCAGTTTGTCAACGGGGGTAGGTCAGCCCCAGCATTTT. Amino acids: CASSLSTGVGQPQHF.

This clonotype has just one count. V gene TRBV19 combines with J gene TRBJ1-4, with D possibly being TRBD1 (5 bases). Germline CDR1 LNHDA, CDR2 SQIVND (reference sequence). Trimming stripped 6 bases from V and 8 bases from J, with 13 bases between. CDR3 length: 13 amino acids. CDR3 DNA: TGTGCCAGTAGGCCAGGGAGGGTCGAAAAACTGTTTTTT. Its protein product is CASRPGRVEKLFF. Full variable domain (outside the CDR3, taken from reference TRBV19 and TRBJ1-4): DGGITQSPKYLFRKEGQNVTLSCEQNLNHDAMYWYRQDPGQGLRLIYYSQIVNDFQKGDIAEGYSVSREKKESFPLTVTSAQKNPTAFYLCASRPGRVEKLFFGSGTQLSVL.

CDR3 sequence reads: CSALATNTEAFF. In DNA form, the CDR3 reads TGCAGTGCTCTCGCAACGAACACTGAAGCTTTCTTT. This sequence joins TRBV20-1 and TRBJ1-1; the D is unclear. This CDR3 has 12 amino acids. Per the germline V gene, CDR1 is DFQATT and CDR2 is SNEGSKA (reference sequence). Trimming stripped 5 bases from V and 1 base from J, with 8 bases between.